The T cell receptor (beta chain) under discussion was sequenced for a study of cytomegalovirus exposure and HLA in healthy donors. Study outcomes and limitations: A reported reduction in N-insertions relative to the roughly 710-donor mean was seen in an Asian-associated ancestry cluster in a later analysis. Among TCR sequences, most were rare, though some public TCRs appeared in many donors.

The CDR3 sequence is 14 residues long. The germline V gene has CDR1 SGHVS and CDR2 FNYEAQ. The V end was cut by 3 bases, the J end by 5 bases, with 10 bases between. Note on this clone: Its specificity is unknown.

Researchers ran the PCR with 60 Vbeta and 13 Jbeta primers. The data were produced by immunoSEQ multiplex PCR, yet TCRdb's version contains in-frame clones alone and is incomplete. The sample has some 130,000 clones. The V call is TRBV7-6, the J call TRBJ2-2; D is ambiguous. Sample: PBMCs. This TCR was sampled from a woman in her 40s in good health and CMV-seronegative. CDR3 protein: CASSFLVGTGELFF. The CDR3 region has the DNA TGTGCCAGCAGCTTTCTAGTTGGAACCGGGGAGCTGTTTTTT.